This TCR beta chain is drawn from a study of blood T cell repertoires in COVID-19. Study-level information: Sites across the United States, Italy and Spain contributed samples from acute and convalescent COVID-19. The analysed material was cDNA or gDNA that came from T cells, B-cell-depleted T cells, or PBMCs.

In the authors' workflow: Amplification of reference gene primers was used by the study to estimate nucleated cell counts. TCRdb's table, derived via immunoSEQ multiplex PCR, lists solely in-frame clones and lacks some. Clonal size and the V and J genes are those of that table, whereas D and trimming came from the DNA. The sample lists some 400,000 clones, almost 90% occurring once. The V segment lost 5 bases and the J segment 4 bases; nucleotides outside the gene matches: 9. Germline V lookup: CDR1 SGHVS, CDR2 FQNEAQ. The CDR3 totals 15 residues. The material sequenced was peripheral blood. This chain links TRBV7-8 with TRBJ2-5, with TRBD1 identical over 8 bases. The source of this sequence is a man between 18 and 35 years old with active or convalescent COVID-19. The CDR3 bases are TGTGCCAGCAGCCACGGACAGGGTTTAGGAGAGACCCAGTACTTC. It codes for CASSHGQGLGETQYF.